A single sample gave rise to the 29 T cell receptor beta chains below, sequenced in a study of identical twins (TCRdb year 2016). The library relied on 5' RACE. Sequencer: Illumina HiSeq 2000. TCRdb reworked the public reads: Q25 trimming with fastp, MiXCR clone assembly, productive beta chains retained. Rows merge per CDR3 protein into single entries with the most common DNA and genes. The sample table shows 220,000 or so distinct CDR3 sequences, and approximately 7% are seen once. Jointly, the top ten make up roughly 3.9% of the sample. A further study also used this sample, focusing on yellow fever vaccine responses in identical twins.

The sequencing input was memory (CD45RO+) T cells sorted from blood. The cell subset or site label for this specimen denotes: CD45RO+ enriched T cells. The receptor set was obtained from a woman between 18 and 29 years old in good health.

As to this clonotype: A read error may explain this, as a much larger clone is one base away. The chain recombines TRBV7-9 with TRBJ2-5, with TRBD2 matching 7 bases. The CDR3 extends over 17 amino acids. CDR1 and CDR2 (germline): SEHNR, FQNEAQ (reference sequence). The CDR3 region is CPSSVTRSAGVQETQYF. The CDR3 DNA sequence: TGTCCCAGCAGCGTTACTCGCAGTGCGGGGGTACAAGAGACCCAGTACTTC.

This clonotype occurred many times. The chain uses TRBV7-9 and TRBJ1-6; D is unclear. The germline V gene has CDR1 SEHNR and CDR2 FQNEAQ (reference sequence). The length of the CDR3 is 15 residues. V was clipped by 2 bases and J by 6 bases, with 11 bases between them. CDR3 DNA: TGTGCCAGCAGCTTATCGTACGCATTTAATTCACCCCTCCACTTT. Its protein product is CASSLSYAFNSPLHF.

This clonotype was recorded a few times. CDR3 residues: CASSVRVTASTDTQYF. The CDR3, as DNA: TGCGCCAGCAGCGTTAGGGTGACAGCCAGCACAGATACGCAGTATTTT. The chain recombines TRBV5-1 with TRBJ2-3, with a tentative D call TRBD1 (5 bases). This CDR3 has 16 residues. Germline loops: CDR1 SGHRS, CDR2 YFSETQ. Trimming shortened V by 4 bases and J by 0 bases, and 15 bases separated the two germline ends. The variable domain in full, with the rest retrieved from reference TRBV5-1 and TRBJ2-3, is KAGVTQTPRYLIKTRGQQVTLSCSPISGHRSVSWYQQTPGQGLQFLFEYFSETQRNKGNFPGRFSGRQFSNSRSEMNVSTLELGDSALYLCASSVRVTASTDTQYFGPGTRLTVL.

A few counts support this clonotype. V gene TRBV5-1 combines with J gene TRBJ2-7; the D call may be TRBD1 or TRBD2 (6 bases each). CDR3 length equals 15 residues. The V gene lost 4 bases and the J gene lost 0 bases, with 14 bases spanning the gap. From germline, CDR1 is SGHRS and CDR2 YFSETQ. The CDR3 reads CASSSGQTSSYEQYF. Written as DNA, the CDR3 is TGCGCCAGCAGCAGCGGACAGACTAGCTCCTACGAGCAGTACTTC.

The CDR3 is CASGLGLAGDSYEQYF. In DNA, the CDR3 is TGTGCCAGCGGCCTGGGGCTCGCGGGGGACTCCTACGAGCAGTACTTC. The chain uses TRBV5-8 and TRBJ2-7; TRBD2 matches 7 bases. Germline CDR1 and CDR2: SGHTS and YDEGEE. Germline trimming cut 7 bases from V and 0 bases from J; bases unmatched to any gene: 13. The CDR3 runs to 16 residues.

In its sample, this clonotype was seen a few times. The V gene is TRBV5-1, the J gene TRBJ2-7; 13 positions agree with TRBD2. The CDR3 covers 16 residues. Germline CDR1 SGHRS, CDR2 YFSETQ. Trimming removed 3 bases from V and 7 bases from J; junction bases left unmatched: 10. The CDR3 DNA reads as TGCGCCAGCAGCTCGGGGACTAGCGGGACCCCCCGGGAGCAGTACTTC. This codes for CASSSGTSGTPREQYF.

At least ten counts were recorded for this clonotype. This rearrangement joins TRBV6-5 to TRBJ2-7; 7 nucleotides align to TRBD2. Germline V gene sequence: CDR1 MNHEY, CDR2 SVGAGI. CDR3 length: 15 amino acids. The V and J ends lost 0 bases and 3 bases, in that order; junction bases with no gene match: 5. The CDR3 sequence: CASSYSAGVNYEQYF. Here the CDR3 DNA reads TGTGCCAGCAGTTACTCGGCGGGGGTTAACTACGAGCAGTACTTC.

The table lists this clonotype with many counts. V gene TRBV5-5 combines with J gene TRBJ1-3; D is possibly TRBD1 (5 bases). Germline V gene sequence: CDR1 SGHKS, CDR2 YYEKEE (reference sequence). Trimming shortened V by 4 bases and J by 0 bases, and 14 bases separated the two germline ends. This CDR3 has 16 amino acids. The CDR3 protein is CASSRTDSHSGNTIYF. Written as DNA, the CDR3 is TGTGCCAGCAGCCGGACCGACAGCCACTCTGGAAACACCATATATTTT.

The chain has TRBV20-1 and TRBJ2-1; TRBD2 matches at 12 bases. The V gene's germline CDR1 is DFQATT and CDR2 SNEGSKA (reference sequence). There are 16 residues in the CDR3. Trimming cost V 6 bases and J 4 bases; bases outside gene matches: 10. In DNA form, the CDR3 reads TGCAGTGCGATTATTCCGGGACTAGCGGGTTACAATGAGCAGTTCTTC. Translating it yields CSAIIPGLAGYNEQFF.

The chain employs TRBV6-1 and TRBJ2-7; perhaps TRBD2 as D (6 bases). CDR1 and CDR2 (germline): MNHNS, SASEGT. Trimming left V 1 base short and J 5 bases short, with 30 bases between. This CDR3 is built from 20 residues. In DNA, the CDR3 is TGTGCCAGCAGTGAAGTTGGAGGGCTCAGTTTGTTTTTCGTAGTCGACGAGCAGTACGTC. Translating it yields CASSEVGGLSLFFVVDEQYV.

Details on this clonotype: Given a much more abundant clone one base away, this may be a read error. The gene calls are TRBV12-3 or TRBV12-4 and TRBJ2-7; 9 nucleotides align to TRBD2. The CDR3 is made up of 18 amino acids. The DNA for the CDR3 is TGTACCAGCAGTCCTTCCCTTGGTAGCGGGAGAGGGACCTACGAGCAGTACTTC. This encodes CTSSPSLGSGRGTYEQYF.

This clonotype was detected only a few times. The CDR3 DNA reads TGTGCCAGCAGTCCATCTGGACAGTCGCAGTTCTTC. Translated: CASSPSGQSQFF. The gene calls are TRBV7-2 and TRBJ2-1; perhaps TRBD1 as D (6 bases). This CDR3 is built from 12 residues. V lost 6 bases and J lost 12, with 15 bases in between. Germline V gene sequence: CDR1 SGHTA, CDR2 FQGNSA.

The V gene is TRBV4-1, the J gene TRBJ1-1; 7 bases map to TRBD1. In germline, CDR1 is MGHRA, CDR2 YSYEKL. The V and J ends lost 0 bases and 5 bases, in that order; junction bases with no gene match: 6. The CDR3 totals 15 residues. CDR3 bases: TGCGCCAGCAGCCAAGATCGTACAGGGGTAACTGAAGCTTTCTTT. Protein: CASSQDRTGVTEAFF.

Ten or more counts support this clonotype. J is TRBJ2-2 and V is TRBV11-2, with TRBD2 matching over 7 bases. Germline lookup yields CDR1 SGHAT and CDR2 FQNNGV. CDR3 length: 15 residues. With V trimmed by 2 bases and J by 4 bases, 4 bases remained unmatched. Written as DNA, the CDR3 is TGTGCCAGCAGCTTAACGGGAGGTACCACCGGGGAGCTGTTTTTT. It yields the protein CASSLTGGTTGELFF.

The chain recombines TRBV27 with TRBJ2-7, with 8 bases aligning to TRBD1. Germline CDR1 and CDR2: MNHEY and SMNVEV (reference sequence). Losses at the gene ends were 2 bases for V and 5 bases for J; bases not matched to a gene: 5. The CDR3 loop spans 14 amino acids. CDR3 protein: CASSLQQGADEQYF. The CDR3 nucleotides read TGTGCCAGCAGTTTACAGCAGGGGGCGGACGAGCAGTACTTC.

This chain joins TRBV5-1 and TRBJ2-5, with D possibly matching TRBD1 (6 bases). The ends were cut back, 5 bases at V and 5 bases at J, with 22 bases in the middle. The CDR3 runs to 16 residues. Germline V gene lookup returns CDR1 SGHRS and CDR2 YFSETQ. Here the CDR3 reads CASRPGGTGRGETQYF. CDR3 sequence (DNA): TGCGCCAGCAGGCCTGGGGGAACAGGGAGAGGGGAGACCCAGTACTTC. Full variable domain (rest looked up from reference TRBV5-1 and TRBJ2-5): KAGVTQTPRYLIKTRGQQVTLSCSPISGHRSVSWYQQTPGQGLQFLFEYFSETQRNKGNFPGRFSGRQFSNSRSEMNVSTLELGDSALYLCASRPGGTGRGETQYFGPGTRLLVL.

This clonotype was seen more than once but under ten times. The V call is TRBV20-1, the J call TRBJ1-1, with D unclear. The V gene's germline CDR1 is DFQATT and CDR2 SNEGSKA (reference sequence). V lost 6 bases and J 3 bases, leaving 11 bases between the germline ends. The CDR3 runs to 12 residues. CDR3 DNA: TGCAGTGCCGGGGTCGGCGACACTGAAGCTTTCTTT. Amino acid sequence: CSAGVGDTEAFF.

This clonotype was found many times. V and J are TRBV7-2 and TRBJ2-1; tentatively, D is TRBD1 (5 bases). Germline lookup yields CDR1 SGHTA and CDR2 FQGNSA. This CDR3 has 13 amino acids. With 1 base removed from V and 6 bases from J, the gap between germline ends came to 7 bases. As DNA, the CDR3 is TGTGCCAGCAGCTTAGTGGACATCAATGAGCAGTTCTTC. This gives the protein CASSLVDINEQFF.

V and J are TRBV3-1 and TRBJ2-7; perhaps TRBD2 as D (6 bases). Germline V gene data show CDR1 as LGHDT and CDR2 as YNNKEL (reference sequence). The V end was cut by 4 bases, the J end by 6 bases, with 13 bases between. This CDR3 has 13 amino acids. CDR3 DNA sequence: TGTGCCAGCAGCCGGGGACTCTTGGGCGAGCAGTACTTC. Translating gives CASSRGLLGEQYF.

This clonotype came up many times. This chain links TRBV7-2 with TRBJ2-1; TRBD2 matches at 8 bases. CDR3 length: 13 residues. Germline-derived CDR1 and CDR2 are SGHTA and FQGNSA. The ends lost 5 bases at V and 6 bases at J; junction bases unmatched: 3. CDR3 bases: TGTGCCAGCAGCAAGGGACTAGGCAATGAGCAGTTCTTC. It specifies CASSKGLGNEQFF.

The sample holds many counts of this clonotype. CDR3 protein: CASSLDSEQYF. CDR3 bases: TGCGCCAGCAGCCTCGACAGCGAGCAGTACTTC. The chain employs TRBV5-1 and TRBJ2-7; TRBD1 might be the D (5 bases). The CDR3 runs 11 residues. V dropped 4 bases and J dropped 6 bases, with 8 bases sitting between them. Per the germline V gene, CDR1 is SGHRS and CDR2 is YFSETQ.

This clonotype was recorded many times. This chain joins TRBV11-2 and TRBJ2-1; D gene ambiguous. The V gene lost 5 bases and the J gene lost 2 bases, with 7 bases spanning the gap. Germline V lookup: CDR1 SGHAT, CDR2 FQNNGV. This CDR3 has 13 residues. CDR3 amino acids: CASSETAYNEQFF. CDR3 sequence (DNA): TGTGCCAGCAGCGAAACGGCCTACAATGAGCAGTTCTTC.

The J gene is TRBJ1-1, the V gene TRBV7-2; D not certain. CDR1 is SGHTA, CDR2 FQGNSA, per germline. The CDR3 totals 14 residues. V shed 1 base and J shed 4 bases, with 10 bases lying between them. CDR3 nucleotide sequence: TGTGCCAGCAGCTTAGGTGCCAGACCCACTGAAGCTTTCTTT. It codes for CASSLGARPTEAFF.

This chain uses TRBV29-1 with TRBJ2-1; the D gene is possibly TRBD2 (5 bases). This CDR3 has 14 amino acids. CDR1 and CDR2 from the germline V gene are SQVTM and ANQGSEA. The germline V and J ends were trimmed by 3 bases and 7 bases, with 16 bases remaining between them. The CDR3 is CSVDLVGVVNEQFF. The CDR3 region has the DNA TGCAGCGTTGATTTGGTGGGAGTAGTGAATGAGCAGTTCTTC.

The sample holds many counts of this clonotype. The V and J genes are TRBV5-1 and TRBJ1-1; 9 nucleotides align to TRBD1. Germline V gene lookup returns CDR1 SGHRS and CDR2 YFSETQ. The CDR3 is 15 amino acids. The V and J ends lost 4 bases and 0 bases, in that order; junction bases with no gene match: 4. This CDR3 is CASSIRTGVNTEAFF. The CDR3, as DNA: TGCGCCAGCAGCATCCGGACAGGGGTGAACACTGAAGCTTTCTTT.

This clonotype was counted between two and nine times. V gene TRBV28 combines with J gene TRBJ1-2; D uncertain. The CDR3 is 13 residues long. CDR1 is MDHEN and CDR2 is SYDVKM in the germline V gene. V shed 8 bases and J shed 9 bases, with 19 bases lying between them. CDR3 region: CASLTVEASSYTF. CDR3 coding DNA: TGTGCCAGCCTAACCGTAGAGGCATCAAGCTACACCTTC.

This clonotype was seen at least ten times. One junction end does not reproduce the germline sequence, and a read error may be involved. The V gene is TRBV12-3 or TRBV12-4, the J gene TRBJ2-3; possibly TRBD2 for D (6 bases). The CDR3 length is 17 residues. In DNA form, the CDR3 reads TGTGCCAGCAGTTTAGCTAAGGACTACCGTCGCACAGATGCGCAGTATTTT. Amino acids: CASSLAKDYRRTDAQYF.

V usage is TRBV2 and J usage is TRBJ2-7; D remains unclear. Trimming removed 1 base at V and 3 bases at J, with 7 bases between. Germline lookup yields CDR1 SNHLY and CDR2 FYNNEI. This CDR3 spans 13 amino acids. This chain's CDR3 is CASSEGPHYEQYF. The CDR3 nucleotides are TGTGCCAGCAGTGAAGGGCCTCACTACGAGCAGTACTTC. Complete variable domain (other parts from reference TRBV2 and TRBJ2-7): EPEVTQTPSHQVTQMGQEVILRCVPISNHLYFYWYRQILGQKVEFLVSFYNNEISEKSEIFDDQFSVERPDGSNFTLKIRSTKLEDSAMYFCASSEGPHYEQYFGPGTRLTVT.

CDR3 loop: CAISEGGGSSYEQYF. CDR3 coding DNA: TGTGCCATCAGTGAGGGGGGGGGATCCTCCTACGAGCAGTACTTC. The chain joins TRBV10-3 to TRBJ2-7, with TRBD2 matching 7 bases. Germline V gene sequence: CDR1 ENHRY, CDR2 SYGVKD. V lost 2 bases to trimming and J lost 0 bases; unmatched junction nucleotides: 4. The CDR3 is 15 amino acids.